The 13 T cell receptor beta chains below were found in one sample sequenced in a study of long-term antiretroviral therapy in people with HIV. The run of the v3.0 immunoSEQ assay was at survey level. The protocol was immunoSEQ multiplex PCR, while the TCRdb copy is restricted to in-frame clones and leaves out a portion. The repertoire holds tens of thousands of clones, with about 96% as singletons. Here the sequenced sample was unsorted PBMCs, taken 6.9 years after starting antiretroviral therapy. These receptors originate from a man aged 30 to 45 with HIV.

This chain links TRBV19 with TRBJ2-7; TRBD1 matches 8 bases. From germline, CDR1 is LNHDA and CDR2 SQIVND (reference sequence). The CDR3 contains 15 residues. The junction had 6 bases not matched to a gene; V was cut back by 5 bases and J by 0 bases. The CDR3 sequence: CASSPGGSFSYEQYF. Here the CDR3 DNA reads TGTGCCAGTAGTCCAGGGGGCTCTTTCTCCTACGAGCAGTACTTC.

V and J are TRBV2 and TRBJ1-5; TRBD1 agrees at 11 bases. Germline assignment: CDR1 SNHLY and CDR2 FYNNEI. The length of the CDR3 is 13 residues. The ends lost 7 bases at V and 9 bases at J; junction bases unmatched: 5. As DNA, the CDR3 is TGTGCCAGCACTCGGGACAGGGGGGCGCCCCAGCATTTT. It yields the protein CASTRDRGAPQHF.

This clone was counted once. This chain connects TRBV14 to TRBJ2-7, with a weak D call TRBD1 (5 bases). Trimming cost V 1 base and J 2 bases, with 12 bases left between them. Germline CDR1 SGHDN, CDR2 FVKESK. The CDR3 length is 15 residues. The CDR3 loop is CASSQAAGRTYEQYF. The CDR3 nucleotides read TGTGCCAGCAGCCAAGCCGCAGGGCGTACCTACGAGCAGTACTTC.

This clone was recorded only once. This chain joins TRBV6-5 and TRBJ2-1; D is undetermined. Per the germline V gene, CDR1 is MNHEY and CDR2 is SVGAGI. The CDR3 spans 12 residues. Trimming shortened V by 6 bases and J by 5 bases, and 8 bases separated the two germline ends. The CDR3 sequence: CASSHANNEQFF. The CDR3 DNA follows: TGTGCCAGCAGCCACGCCAACAATGAGCAGTTCTTC.

The genes are TRBV13 and TRBJ1-5; D is possibly TRBD1 (6 bases). Germline V gives CDR1 PRHDT, CDR2 FYEKMQ (reference sequence). V dropped 5 bases and J dropped 9 bases, with 14 bases sitting between them. This CDR3 contains 13 residues. In DNA form, the CDR3 reads TGTGCCAGCAGCAGGGGGGGGCAGGGGCCCCAGCATTTT. Its protein is CASSRGGQGPQHF.

CDR3 DNA sequence: TGTGCCAGCAGTTACTCCCCGTCTGCCACTGAAGCTTTCTTT. It codes for CASSYSPSATEAFF. The gene calls are TRBV6-5 and TRBJ1-1; the D is unclear. The CDR3 has 14 amino acids. Trimming removed 0 bases at V and 4 bases at J, with 9 bases between. Germline V lookup: CDR1 MNHEY, CDR2 SVGAGI.

This clone has just one count. The chain employs TRBV9 and TRBJ1-2; TRBD1 might be the D (5 bases). In germline, CDR1 is SGDLS, CDR2 YYNGEE. The V end lost 0 bases, the J end lost 0 bases, and 12 bases lay between the germline ends. The CDR3 runs to 16 residues. The CDR3 sequence: CASSVEPGPANYGYTF. Written as DNA, the CDR3 is TGTGCCAGCAGCGTAGAGCCAGGGCCAGCTAACTATGGCTACACCTTC.

This clone was counted a single time. The J gene is TRBJ1-2, the V gene TRBV27, with D maybe TRBD1 (5 bases). Trimming stripped 0 bases from V and 8 bases from J, with 10 bases between. This CDR3 is built from 13 residues. Looked up from germline, CDR1 is MNHEY and CDR2 is SMNVEV (reference sequence). The CDR3 region is CASSLSRGYGYTF. The CDR3 DNA is TGTGCCAGCAGTTTATCTAGGGGTTACGGCTACACCTTC.

The chain recombines TRBV4-2 with TRBJ2-7; 14 nucleotides align to TRBD2. Germline loops: CDR1 LGHNA, CDR2 YNFKEQ. This CDR3 contains 16 residues. J gave up 3 bases and V 4 bases, and 5 bases lay outside the gene matches. CDR3 loop: CASSRTGTSGSYEQYF. The CDR3 DNA reads as TGTGCCAGCAGCCGAACCGGGACTAGCGGGAGCTACGAGCAGTACTTC.

This sequence joins TRBV30 and TRBJ2-2; D is possibly TRBD1 or TRBD2 (5 bases each). The CDR3 loop spans 13 amino acids. V was cut by 0 bases and J by 5 bases, with 7 bases left in between. In germline, CDR1 is GTSNPN, CDR2 SVGIG (reference sequence). In nucleotides, the CDR3 is TGTGCCTGGAGTGTATGGGGGACCGGGGAGCTGTTTTTT. As protein: CAWSVWGTGELFF.

This clone was observed a single time. The gene calls are TRBV27 and TRBJ2-1; D perhaps matches TRBD1 (6 bases). Germline CDR1 reads MNHEY; CDR2 reads SMNVEV (reference sequence). V shed 8 bases and J shed 4 bases, with 18 bases lying between them. This CDR3 region has 15 residues. The CDR3 region has the DNA TGTGCCAGCCCTGAGGGGGATTCGCGATACAATGAGCAGTTCTTC. Amino acids: CASPEGDSRYNEQFF.

The chain links TRBV5-6 to TRBJ1-1, with D tentatively TRBD1 (5 bases). The germline V gene has CDR1 SGHDT and CDR2 YYEEEE. CDR3 length: 14 amino acids. V lost 4 bases and J 4 bases, leaving 14 bases between the germline ends. Here the CDR3 reads CASSPGGGFTEAFF. CDR3 bases: TGTGCCAGCAGCCCCGGGGGGGGATTCACTGAAGCTTTCTTT.

The genes are TRBV10-3 and TRBJ2-3; D is possibly TRBD1 or TRBD2 (5 bases each). The V end lost 5 bases, the J end lost 3 bases, and 18 bases lay between the germline ends. The germline CDR1 and CDR2 sequences are ENHRY and SYGVKD. The length of the CDR3 is 16 residues. This CDR3 reads CAISTGTRHLTDTQYF. DNA for the CDR3: TGTGCCATCAGTACCGGGACCAGACATTTAACAGATACGCAGTATTTT.